Here is one T cell receptor (beta chain) with its context. This sample was taken from a study of blood T cell repertoires in COVID-19. The wider study: Acute-phase and convalescent COVID-19 samples originated in the United States, Italy and Spain.

Profiled with immunoSEQ multiplex PCR; TCRdb holds only in-frame clones, not every one. The profile shows 150,000 to 200,000 clones, roughly four fifths of them singletons. From germline, CDR1 is SGHRS and CDR2 YFSETQ. V gave up 2 bases and J gave up 6 bases; unmatched junction bases: 1. The CDR3 spans 13 residues. The origin of this receptor is a woman of 80 years or more with COVID-19, enrolled during active disease. Input material: peripheral blood. The chain is built from TRBV5-1 and TRBJ2-2, with TRBD1 matching over 7 bases. This chain's CDR3 is CASSFDRAGELFF. In DNA, the CDR3 is TGCGCCAGCAGCTTCGACAGGGCCGGGGAGCTGTTTTTT.